The clone carrying this T cell receptor (beta chain) was seen many times. Its antigen is unknown. The record originates from a study of T cells in Graves' hyperthyroidism and ophthalmopathy. Study-level information: Peripheral blood was secured at the point of initial diagnosis, before any treatment.

Study conclusions and caveats: In the blood, most expanded thyroid clonotypes above 0.001 appeared as well.

Regions amplified from RNA transcripts were the TCR beta CDR3 regions. Primed by the HTBI set, a first-round RT-PCR was run on the TCR CDR3. TCRdb reprocessed the multiplex PCR reads via MiXCR and lists one record per CDR3 protein. Of around 420,000 distinct CDR3 sequences in the sample, 15% to 17% were seen once. Germline assignment: CDR1 SNHLY and CDR2 FYNNEI. The CDR3 is made up of 13 amino acids. Trimming at V came to 11 bases and at J to 4 bases, leaving 7 bases not matched to a gene. Not enrolled were patients with uncontrolled infection, other autoimmune disease, pregnancy or lactation. Thyroid ultrasound, orbital computed tomography, clinical symptoms, and serum thyroxine and TRAb underpinned diagnoses.

Sequencing was performed on blood. The receptor was isolated from a woman aged 18-29 years with Graves' hyperthyroidism. The rearrangement joins TRBV2 to TRBJ2-1; 8 bases match TRBD1. CDR3 bases: TGTGCCGCAGGGGACAGGTTATACAATGAGCAGTTCTTC. As protein: CAAGDRLYNEQFF.